The sequence of this T cell receptor (beta chain) was determined in a study of beta chain features in type 1 diabetes. About the study: All samples combined gave about 100 million sorted cells for examination. Whole-study results and caveats: Equally in patients and controls, shorter templates might have been favored by PCR. More deletions and fewer insertions at VDJ junctions were found in patients with type 1 diabetes.

Expressed TCRB transcripts were sequenced because the isolated RNA had all been reverse transcribed beforehand. The repertoire was sequenced with immunoSEQ multiplex PCR; TCRdb's copy has only in-frame clones and lacks some. In the table there are a few hundred thousand clones, approximately 11% of which are singletons. CDR1 is SEHNR and CDR2 is FQNEAQ in the germline V gene (reference sequence). The CDR3 totals 15 residues. Deletions cut 1 base from V and 3 bases from J, with 10 bases between. A few counts support this clone. Its antigen remains unknown. The rearrangement links TRBV7-9 to TRBJ1-5, with D possibly TRBD1 on 6 matching bases. Specimen: naive CD4+ T cells from blood. The source is a woman in her twenties or thirties in good health. The CDR3: CASSLEGDTNQPQHF. The CDR3 DNA reads as TGTGCCAGCAGCTTAGAGGGGGACACCAATCAGCCCCAGCATTTT.